The 32 T cell receptor beta chains below come from one sample, sequenced in a study of T cell repertoires in cytomegalovirus infection. TCRdb called the reads again in MiXCR, with one record for every CDR3 protein. This sample has more than 150,000 distinct CDR3 sequences, with 17% found just once. Sequenced input: CD8+ T cells from PBMCs. These receptor sequences come from a human donor in good health (CMV status not recorded). Some clones in this sample may be carry-over from other donors' samples.

The chain carries TRBV24-1 and TRBJ2-1, with 8 positions matching TRBD2. CDR3 length equals 14 residues. Germline values: CDR1 KGHDR, CDR2 SFDVKD. J lost 8 bases, V lost 5 bases, and 7 bases had no gene match. The CDR3 DNA follows: TGTGCCACCAGTGTTAGGAGCGGGAGCGATGAGCAGTTCTTC. This encodes CATSVRSGSDEQFF.

The rearrangement uses TRBV7-9 and TRBJ1-4; unclear D gene. The V end was cut by 3 bases, the J end by 0 bases, with 5 bases between. The germline gives CDR1 SEHNR, CDR2 FQNEAQ (reference sequence). The CDR3 is 14 amino acids. The CDR3 reads CASSFPTTNEKLFF. DNA for the CDR3: TGTGCCAGCAGCTTTCCTACAACTAATGAAAAACTGTTTTTT.

This chain joins TRBV4-1 and TRBJ2-3; D remains unclear. V was clipped by 1 base and J by 6 bases, with 14 bases between them. The length of the CDR3 is 15 residues. Germline loops: CDR1 MGHRA, CDR2 YSYEKL. In DNA form, the CDR3 reads TGCGCCAGCAGCCAAGTCCCTGGATCTGCGGATACGCAGTATTTT. Protein product: CASSQVPGSADTQYF.

This sequence joins TRBV28 and TRBJ2-5; TRBD1 agrees at 8 bases. The length of the CDR3 is 13 residues. Germline CDR1 and CDR2: MDHEN and SYDVKM. V trimming: 10 bases; J trimming: 1 base; junction bases outside the gene matches: 5. This CDR3 reads CATLRGRQETQYF. As DNA, the CDR3 is TGTGCCACCCTCAGGGGGCGCCAAGAGACCCAGTACTTC.

This CDR3 reads CASSSMDGYEQYF. The CDR3 nucleotides read TGTGCCAGCAGTTCCATGGACGGTTACGAGCAGTACTTC. The rearrangement uses TRBV27 and TRBJ2-7; D is unresolved. Deletions cut 4 bases from V and 4 bases from J, with 11 bases between. The CDR3 consists of 13 residues. Germline V gene data show CDR1 as MNHEY and CDR2 as SMNVEV (reference sequence).

This clonotype was observed a few times. The chain links TRBV7-8 to TRBJ2-1; 8 nucleotides align to TRBD2. V lost 4 bases and J lost 2; bases outside the gene matches: 4. The germline V gene has CDR1 SGHVS and CDR2 FQNEAQ. The CDR3 covers 15 residues. CDR3 in amino acids: CASSSGGAPYNEQFF. The CDR3 region has the DNA TGTGCCAGCAGCTCCGGGGGGGCCCCCTACAATGAGCAGTTCTTC.

This clonotype has a handful of counts. V gene TRBV7-9 combines with J gene TRBJ2-1; TRBD2 matches at 10 bases. Germline loops: CDR1 SEHNR, CDR2 FQNEAQ (reference sequence). This CDR3 is 17 amino acids long. V lost 3 bases to trimming and J lost 2 bases; unmatched junction nucleotides: 7. This chain's CDR3 is CASSLLAGVEAYNEQFF. In nucleotides, the CDR3 is TGTGCCAGCAGCTTGCTAGCGGGGGTCGAGGCCTACAATGAGCAGTTCTTC.

This clonotype was found many times. CDR3 residues: CASSVSRGLAETYEQYF. The CDR3 coding sequence is TGTGCCAGCAGTGTTTCCCGTGGACTAGCGGAAACCTACGAGCAGTACTTC. V and J are TRBV6-1 and TRBJ2-7, with 10 bases matching TRBD2. Looked up from germline, CDR1 is MNHNS and CDR2 is SASEGT. This CDR3 comprises 17 residues. Losses at the gene ends were 4 bases for V and 2 bases for J; bases not matched to a gene: 11.

This rearrangement joins TRBV13 to TRBJ2-2; D call uncertain. The CDR3 runs 14 residues. Germline V gene data show CDR1 as PRHDT and CDR2 as FYEKMQ (reference sequence). Trimming pared 4 bases from V and 5 bases from J, leaving 11 bases between. CDR3 region: CASSSASVTGELFF. The CDR3 region has the DNA TGTGCCAGCAGCTCCGCTAGTGTTACCGGGGAGCTGTTTTTT.

This clonotype was observed at least ten times. The chain recombines TRBV7-8 with TRBJ1-1; D might be TRBD1 (5 bases). Germline CDR1 and CDR2: SGHVS and FQNEAQ. Trimming took 4 bases from V and 7 from J, leaving 16 bases between them. The length of the CDR3 is 14 residues. CDR3 DNA sequence: TGTGCCAGCAGCTCCCGTGGCAGGGCAAATGAAGCTTTCTTT. Residues: CASSSRGRANEAFF.

This clonotype has a handful of counts. This chain connects TRBV6-2 or TRBV6-3 to TRBJ1-1, with D perhaps matching TRBD1 (5 bases). Per germline, CDR1 MNHEY and CDR2 SVGEGT. With 2 bases removed from V and 4 bases from J, the gap between germline ends came to 20 bases. The CDR3 runs 17 residues. Here the CDR3 DNA reads TGTGCCAGCAGTTACAACCCGGGGGACGCCTACGGCACTGAAGCTTTCTTT. Amino acids: CASSYNPGDAYGTEAFF.

DNA of the CDR3: TGTGCCAGCAGCCCCGGGACTAGCGGGGTGTTCAGCTCCTACGAGCAGTACTTC. Protein sequence: CASSPGTSGVFSSYEQYF. V usage is TRBV12-3 or TRBV12-4 and J usage is TRBJ2-7, with 13 bases identical to TRBD2. CDR3 length: 18 residues. V gave up 6 bases and J gave up 0 bases; unmatched junction bases: 11.

This clonotype was detected only a few times. CDR3 sequence (DNA): TGTGCCAGCAGTGACGAGGCCACCTCCTACGAGCAGTACTTC. Translated: CASSDEATSYEQYF. The rearrangement joins TRBV25-1 to TRBJ2-7; D is undetermined. Trimming shortened V by 3 bases and J by 0 bases, and 9 bases separated the two germline ends. CDR1 MGHDK and CDR2 SYGVNS come from the germline V gene. The CDR3 runs 14 residues.

The chain links TRBV7-2 to TRBJ1-1; D is undetermined. Trimming pared 0 bases from V and 1 base from J, leaving 12 bases between. The CDR3 is made up of 16 amino acids. From germline, CDR1 is SGHTA and CDR2 FQGNSA. CDR3 sequence (DNA): TGTGCCAGCAGCTTAGCGCTAAGTCGGGGGAACACTGAAGCTTTCTTT. This gives the protein CASSLALSRGNTEAFF.

The table lists this clonotype with a few counts. The genes are TRBV28 and TRBJ1-5; perhaps TRBD1 as D (5 bases). From germline, CDR1 is MDHEN and CDR2 SYDVKM. This CDR3 region has 14 residues. Trimming cost V 5 bases and J 0 bases, with 8 bases left between them. CDR3 protein: CASSEDNSNQPQHF. The CDR3 DNA sequence: TGTGCCAGCAGTGAGGACAATAGCAATCAGCCCCAGCATTTT.

CDR3 coding DNA: TGTGCCAGCAGCCCTGGACAGGGGAGGCCCCTCCACTTT. The encoded protein is CASSPGQGRPLHF. This chain links TRBV27 with TRBJ1-6; 9 nucleotides align to TRBD1. The germline V gene encodes CDR1 MNHEY and CDR2 SMNVEV (reference sequence). J was trimmed by 13 bases and V by 6 bases; bases with no gene match: 7. The CDR3 loop spans 13 amino acids.

This clonotype was counted between two and nine times. V and J are TRBV28 and TRBJ2-5; D gene unclear. The CDR3 loop spans 16 amino acids. V shed 3 bases and J shed 0 bases, with 14 bases lying between them. The germline CDR1 and CDR2 sequences are MDHEN and SYDVKM. Written as DNA, the CDR3 is TGTGCCAGCAGTTTGACACCCATGTCGAACCAAGAGACCCAGTACTTC. Amino acids: CASSLTPMSNQETQYF.

The chain recombines TRBV20-1 with TRBJ2-6, with D possibly TRBD1 on 6 matching bases. Looked up from germline, CDR1 is DFQATT and CDR2 is SNEGSKA (reference sequence). Trimming stripped 1 base from V and 2 bases from J, with 6 bases between. The CDR3 totals 14 residues. The CDR3 nucleotides are TGCAGTGCTAGAGGGACAGCTGGGGCCAACGTCCTGACTTTC. Amino acid sequence: CSARGTAGANVLTF.

This clonotype was detected a few times. This CDR3 reads CAINQGTGNTQYF. The CDR3, as DNA: TGTGCCATCAACCAGGGAACGGGAAATACGCAGTATTTT. V usage is TRBV10-3 and J usage is TRBJ2-3, with D perhaps matching TRBD1 or TRBD2 (5 bases each). The germline V gene encodes CDR1 ENHRY and CDR2 SYGVKD. The CDR3 extends over 13 amino acids. Trimming pared 7 bases from V and 7 bases from J, leaving 15 bases between.

This clonotype was observed a handful of times. The chain uses TRBV7-2 and TRBJ2-3; 10 bases line up with TRBD1. Germline CDR1 is SGHTA and CDR2 is FQGNSA. The CDR3 length is 15 residues. Germline trimming cut 6 bases from V and 4 bases from J; bases unmatched to any gene: 7. The chain's CDR3 is CASSRDRGGADTQYF. In nucleotides, the CDR3 is TGTGCCAGCAGTCGGGACAGGGGTGGCGCAGATACGCAGTATTTT.

This clonotype was observed a few times. The rearrangement joins TRBV7-9 to TRBJ2-7; D perhaps matches TRBD2 (6 bases). The CDR3 sequence is 14 residues long. Germline CDR1 is SEHNR and CDR2 is FQNEAQ (reference sequence). The V end lost 5 bases, the J end lost 1 base, and 12 bases lay between the germline ends. This CDR3 reads CASSGGRKSYEQYF. In DNA, the CDR3 is TGTGCCAGCAGCGGGGGGAGGAAGTCCTACGAGCAGTACTTC.

The DNA of the CDR3 is TGTGCCAGCAGCAAAACAGAAAACACTGAAGCTTTCTTT. Amino acids: CASSKTENTEAFF. The genes are TRBV7-3 and TRBJ1-1; no clear D. V dropped 5 bases and J dropped 2 bases, with 9 bases sitting between them. CDR1 and CDR2 (germline): SGHTA, FQGTGA. The CDR3 extends over 13 amino acids.

This rearrangement joins TRBV7-2 to TRBJ1-2; D is possibly TRBD1 (5 bases). This CDR3 contains 17 residues. V lost 1 base and J lost 5, with 20 bases in between. The germline V gene has CDR1 SGHTA and CDR2 FQGNSA. The CDR3 loop reads CASSLVGAAETVYGYTF. The CDR3 bases are TGTGCCAGCAGCTTAGTCGGGGCAGCCGAAACCGTGTATGGCTACACCTTC. The full variable domain, completed using reference TRBV7-2 and TRBJ1-2, is GAGVSQSPSNKVTEKGKDVELRCDPISGHTALYWYRQSLGQGLEFLIYFQGNSAPDKSGLPSDRFSAERTGGSVSTLTIQRTQQEDSAVYLCASSLVGAAETVYGYTFGSGTRLTVV.

The chain is built from TRBV6-1 and TRBJ2-5; a weak D match, TRBD2 (5 bases). Germline V gene lookup returns CDR1 MNHNS and CDR2 SASEGT. V shed 2 bases and J shed 5 bases, with 15 bases lying between them. This CDR3 is built from 15 residues. As DNA, the CDR3 is TGTGCCAGCAGTGAAAGGGTGGGCCCGGGGGAGACCCAGTACTTC. This encodes CASSERVGPGETQYF.

There are a few counts of this clonotype. V usage is TRBV5-1 and J usage is TRBJ2-4; D may correspond to TRBD1 or TRBD2 (5 bases each). Trimming removed 2 bases from V and 0 bases from J, with 15 bases in between. The CDR3 consists of 17 residues. Per germline, CDR1 SGHRS and CDR2 YFSETQ. The CDR3 nucleotides read TGCGCCAGCAGCTTAGCCGGGGACGGGAAAGCCAAAAACATTCAGTACTTC. Protein product: CASSLAGDGKAKNIQYF.

This clonotype was recorded a few times. This CDR3 reads CASRDTSGGRWYEQYF. CDR3 in DNA: TGTGCCAGCAGGGATACATCCGGCGGTAGGTGGTACGAGCAGTACTTC. The chain links TRBV11-2 to TRBJ2-7, with D unresolved. Trimming pared 6 bases from V and 4 bases from J, leaving 22 bases between. The CDR3 contains 16 residues. The germline V gene encodes CDR1 SGHAT and CDR2 FQNNGV. Variable domain in full (rest from reference TRBV11-2 and TRBJ2-7): EAGVAQSPRYKIIEKRQSVAFWCNPISGHATLYWYQQILGQGPKLLIQFQNNGVVDDSQLPKDRFSAERLKGVDSTLKIQPAKLEDSAVYLCASRDTSGGRWYEQYFGPGTRLTVT.

This clonotype was recorded at least ten times. This rearrangement joins TRBV20-1 to TRBJ1-2, with D unclear. Trimming took off 7 bases at V and 0 bases at J, with 12 bases between the two ends. In germline, CDR1 is DFQATT, CDR2 SNEGSKA (reference sequence). The CDR3 is made up of 13 amino acids. The CDR3 loop reads CSVYDPANYGYTF. CDR3 DNA sequence: TGCAGTGTATACGACCCAGCTAACTATGGCTACACCTTC.

This clonotype has more than one count but fewer than ten. The chain is built from TRBV6-2 or TRBV6-3 and TRBJ2-7; 7 bases align to TRBD1. Unmatched junction bases numbered 7, after V lost 5 bases and J lost 3 bases. Germline CDR1 reads MNHEY; CDR2 reads SVGEGT. There are 14 residues in the CDR3. The CDR3 loop reads CASSPRDSYYEQYF. CDR3 in DNA: TGTGCCAGCAGTCCCCGGGACAGCTACTACGAGCAGTACTTC.

This clonotype came up many times. The chain uses TRBV20-1 and TRBJ2-3; D is unclear. There are 14 residues in the CDR3. The V end was cut by 5 bases, the J end by 6 bases, with 18 bases between. Germline-derived CDR1 and CDR2 are DFQATT and SNEGSKA (reference sequence). The CDR3 region is CSAPTKGPRDTQYF. The DNA for the CDR3 is TGCAGTGCTCCGACAAAAGGGCCCAGGGATACGCAGTATTTT.

The chain links TRBV5-6 to TRBJ2-7, with a possible D match to TRBD2 (6 bases). V gave up 4 bases and J gave up 2 bases, with 13 bases separating them. The V gene's germline CDR1 is SGHDT and CDR2 YYEEEE. The CDR3 has 14 residues. The CDR3 reads CASSLWDFAYEQYF. The CDR3 DNA reads TGTGCCAGCAGCCTGTGGGACTTCGCCTACGAGCAGTACTTC.

The V call is TRBV6-5, the J call TRBJ2-2; 9 positions match TRBD2. Germline-derived CDR1 and CDR2 are MNHEY and SVGAGI. After removal of 2 bases from V and 2 bases from J, the junction contained 3 bases not matched to a gene. The CDR3 loop spans 16 amino acids. CDR3 DNA sequence: TGTGCCAGCAGTTACCGTAGCGGGGGCAACACCGGGGAGCTGTTTTTT. Its protein is CASSYRSGGNTGELFF.

This clonotype has a count of ten or more. The V call is TRBV13, the J call TRBJ2-7; no clear D gene. The CDR3 sequence is 14 residues long. Trimming took 1 base from V and 0 from J, leaving 7 bases between them. CDR1 and CDR2 from the germline V gene are PRHDT and FYEKMQ (reference sequence). The CDR3 region is CASSLEGSSYEQYF. In DNA form, the CDR3 reads TGTGCCAGCAGCTTAGAGGGTAGCTCCTACGAGCAGTACTTC.